This T cell receptor (beta chain) was found in a study of blood T cell repertoires in COVID-19. The overall study: Sites in the United States, Italy and Spain provided acute and convalescent COVID-19 samples. The cDNA or gDNA used as material had been derived from T cells, B-cell-depleted T cells, or PBMCs.

As handled by the study authors: Amplified reference gene primers provided the basis for estimating nucleated cell counts. Assay: immunoSEQ multiplex PCR; the TCRdb copy retains only in-frame clones and omits some. That table supplies the V and J calls and clone size; D and trimming were determined from the DNA. The table has 140,000 or so clones, roughly 86% seen once. With 5 bases clipped from V and 2 bases from J, the junction kept 14 bases outside the gene matches. Germline-derived CDR1 and CDR2 are MNHEY and SMNVEV (reference sequence). The CDR3 runs to 18 residues. The receptor's source is a man aged 70 or older with acute or convalescent COVID-19. The chain recombines TRBV27 with TRBJ2-5, with 10 bases fitting TRBD1. The sample consisted of peripheral blood. The CDR3 bases are TGTGCCAGCAGTCCGCACGGGACAGGGGTCGGCGCGCAAGAGACCCAGTACTTC. Protein: CASSPHGTGVGAQETQYF.